A selection of T cell receptor beta chains follows, all from one sample in a study of Ad26.COV2.S vaccination and SARS-CoV-2 variants. The assay was immunoSEQ multiplex PCR, and TCRdb's table has in-frame clones only and misses some. The sample includes around 400,000 clones, 70% to 90% of them seen just once. Sequences were derived from peripheral blood, sampled in a trial of Ad26.COV2.S vaccine versus placebo. The receptors derive from a person aged 18-60 years who received the Ad26.COV2.S COVID-19 vaccine or a placebo. CDR3s include the opening cysteine and the closing phenylalanine or tryptophan. Each record gives: V gene, D gene, J gene, clone size, CDR3 protein, CDR3 DNA. D genes are given only for firm matches. The size entry is marked missing in some rows and otherwise reads once, few, many or a size class.

v_call: TRBV6-6
d_call: TRBD1
j_call: TRBJ2-3
clone_size: -
cdr3_aa: CASHRGPTAYF
cdr3_nt: TGTGCCAGCCACAGGGGGCCTACAGCGTATTTT

v_call: TRBV3-1/TRBV3-2
d_call: TRBD1
j_call: TRBJ1-1
clone_size: -
cdr3_aa: CASSGRGQGEAFF
cdr3_nt: TGTGCCAGCAGCGGGAGGGGACAGGGTGAAGCTTTCTTT

v_call: TRBV6-5
d_call: TRBD1
j_call: TRBJ1-2
clone_size: once
cdr3_aa: CASSAGTGESRGYTF
cdr3_nt: TGTGCCAGCAGCGCCGGGACAGGGGAATCCCGGGGCTACACCTTC

v_call: TRBV11-3
d_call: TRBD2
j_call: TRBJ2-3
clone_size: -
cdr3_aa: CASSSGRGTTRSTDTQYF
cdr3_nt: TGTGCCAGCAGCTCCGGGAGGGGGACTACCCGGAGCACAGATACGCAGTATTTT

v_call: TRBV5-6
d_call: -
j_call: TRBJ1-2
clone_size: -
cdr3_aa: CASSLEGVRGRANYGYTF
cdr3_nt: TGTGCCAGCAGCCTGGAGGGTGTGCGGGGGCGGGCTAACTATGGCTACACCTTC

v_call: TRBV12-3/TRBV12-4
d_call: -
j_call: TRBJ2-7
clone_size: -
cdr3_aa: CASSFLRGYEQYF
cdr3_nt: TGTGCCAGCAGTTTCTTAAGGGGATACGAGCAGTACTTC

v_call: TRBV5-4
d_call: TRBD2
j_call: TRBJ2-7
clone_size: -
cdr3_aa: CASSRLAGGSYEQYF
cdr3_nt: TGTGCCAGCAGCAGACTAGCGGGAGGATCCTACGAGCAGTACTTC

v_call: TRBV29-1
d_call: -
j_call: TRBJ2-1
clone_size: -
cdr3_aa: CSVEVVGSNTYNEQFF
cdr3_nt: TGCAGCGTTGAAGTGGTAGGGAGTAATACCTACAATGAGCAGTTCTTC

v_call: TRBV28
d_call: -
j_call: TRBJ2-7
clone_size: once
cdr3_aa: CASSLSEYEQYF
cdr3_nt: TGTGCCAGCAGTTTGTCGGAGTACGAGCAGTACTTC

v_call: TRBV11-3
d_call: TRBD2
j_call: TRBJ2-5
clone_size: -
cdr3_aa: CASSLGTSGAGTQYF
cdr3_nt: TGTGCCAGCAGCTTAGGGACTAGCGGCGCAGGGACCCAGTACTTC

v_call: TRBV5-1
d_call: TRBD1
j_call: TRBJ2-4
clone_size: -
cdr3_aa: CASSLGQGGNIQYF
cdr3_nt: TGCGCCAGCAGCTTGGGACAGGGGGGAAACATTCAGTACTTC

v_call: TRBV28
d_call: TRBD2
j_call: TRBJ2-7
clone_size: few
cdr3_aa: CASRLASYEQYF
cdr3_nt: TGTGCCAGCAGACTAGCGAGCTACGAGCAGTACTTC

v_call: TRBV10-1
d_call: -
j_call: TRBJ2-7
clone_size: -
cdr3_aa: CASSSGWGVSYEQYF
cdr3_nt: TGCGCCAGCAGTTCCGGATGGGGGGTCTCCTACGAGCAGTACTTC

v_call: TRBV28
d_call: -
j_call: TRBJ2-2
clone_size: -
cdr3_aa: CASRRAGELFF
cdr3_nt: TGTGCCAGCAGGAGAGCCGGGGAGCTGTTTTTT

v_call: TRBV7-9
d_call: TRBD1
j_call: TRBJ1-1
clone_size: -
cdr3_aa: CASSSNSQGAIIKEAFF
cdr3_nt: TGTGCCAGCAGCTCGAACTCCCAGGGGGCAATCATAAAAGAAGCTTTCTTT

v_call: TRBV4-1
d_call: TRBD1
j_call: TRBJ2-5
clone_size: -
cdr3_aa: CASSPAGTGNQETQYF
cdr3_nt: TGCGCCAGCAGCCCCGCCGGGACAGGAAACCAAGAGACCCAGTACTTC

v_call: TRBV5-4
d_call: -
j_call: TRBJ2-3
clone_size: -
cdr3_aa: CASSLRQGTDTQYF
cdr3_nt: TGTGCCAGCAGCCTACGACAGGGCACAGATACGCAGTATTTT

v_call: TRBV29-1
d_call: -
j_call: TRBJ1-1
clone_size: -
cdr3_aa: CSGTLRSSNTEAFF
cdr3_nt: TGCAGCGGGACTCTTAGGAGTTCTAACACTGAAGCTTTCTTT

v_call: TRBV18
d_call: TRBD1
j_call: TRBJ1-2
clone_size: -
cdr3_aa: CASSPSTGVGYGYTF
cdr3_nt: TGTGCCAGCTCACCAAGCACAGGGGTAGGATATGGCTACACCTTC

v_call: TRBV30
d_call: TRBD2
j_call: TRBJ2-7
clone_size: -
cdr3_aa: CAWSVGGGYEQYF
cdr3_nt: TGTGCCTGGAGTGTCGGGGGGGGCTACGAGCAGTACTTC

v_call: TRBV10-1
d_call: -
j_call: TRBJ2-7
clone_size: -
cdr3_aa: CANRQTMEYF
cdr3_nt: TGCGCCAACCGTCAGACGATGGAGTACTTC

v_call: TRBV29-1
d_call: -
j_call: TRBJ1-1
clone_size: -
cdr3_aa: CSVQTAMNTEAFF
cdr3_nt: TGCAGCGTGCAGACAGCGATGAACACTGAAGCTTTCTTT

v_call: TRBV11-3
d_call: TRBD1
j_call: TRBJ2-7
clone_size: -
cdr3_aa: CASSLGGPGQVSGEQYF
cdr3_nt: TGTGCCAGCAGCTTAGGGGGACCGGGACAGGTGTCCGGTGAGCAGTACTTC

v_call: TRBV3-1/TRBV3-2
d_call: TRBD1
j_call: TRBJ1-1
clone_size: -
cdr3_aa: CASSLRGRMDTEAFF
cdr3_nt: TGTGCCAGCAGCCTTAGGGGGCGGATGGACACTGAAGCTTTCTTT

v_call: TRBV28
d_call: TRBD1
j_call: TRBJ1-2
clone_size: -
cdr3_aa: CASSFPPGQGPYGYTF
cdr3_nt: TGTGCCAGCAGTTTCCCCCCCGGACAGGGACCATATGGCTACACCTTC

v_call: TRBV28
d_call: TRBD1
j_call: TRBJ1-2
clone_size: -
cdr3_aa: CASSVGRGGSFYGYTF
cdr3_nt: TGTGCCAGCAGTGTAGGAAGAGGGGGCTCCTTCTATGGCTACACCTTC

v_call: TRBV9
d_call: -
j_call: TRBJ2-2
clone_size: -
cdr3_aa: CASSAAGKDNTGELFF
cdr3_nt: TGTGCCAGCAGCGCGGCAGGTAAAGACAACACCGGGGAGCTGTTTTTT

v_call: TRBV6-4
d_call: -
j_call: TRBJ2-3
clone_size: -
cdr3_aa: CASSAGTSTDTQYF
cdr3_nt: TGTGCCAGCAGTGCTGGGACTAGCACAGATACGCAGTATTTT

v_call: TRBV29-1
d_call: TRBD2
j_call: TRBJ2-1
clone_size: -
cdr3_aa: CSLGTSVNEQFF
cdr3_nt: TGCAGCCTTGGGACTAGCGTCAATGAGCAGTTCTTC

v_call: TRBV2
d_call: -
j_call: TRBJ2-5
clone_size: -
cdr3_aa: CASRVQETQYF
cdr3_nt: TGTGCCAGCAGGGTCCAAGAGACCCAGTACTTC

v_call: TRBV10-3
d_call: -
j_call: TRBJ2-3
clone_size: -
cdr3_aa: CAIRGDGKNRQYF
cdr3_nt: TGTGCCATCAGAGGCGACGGGAAGAATCGGCAGTATTTT

v_call: TRBV7-2
d_call: -
j_call: TRBJ2-2
clone_size: -
cdr3_aa: CASSLGVNTGELFF
cdr3_nt: TGTGCCAGCAGCTTAGGAGTGAACACCGGGGAGCTGTTTTTT

v_call: TRBV2
d_call: -
j_call: TRBJ2-7
clone_size: -
cdr3_aa: CATRATTGEQYF
cdr3_nt: TGTGCCACCCGGGCCACAACGGGGGAGCAGTACTTC

v_call: TRBV5-5
d_call: TRBD2
j_call: TRBJ2-5
clone_size: -
cdr3_aa: CASSLRGRGGETQYF
cdr3_nt: TGTGCCAGCAGCTTGCGGGGGAGGGGTGGGGAGACCCAGTACTTC

v_call: TRBV5-1
d_call: -
j_call: TRBJ2-3
clone_size: -
cdr3_aa: CASSWGGGRNTDTQYF
cdr3_nt: TGCGCCAGCAGCTGGGGAGGTGGCAGGAACACAGATACGCAGTATTTT

v_call: TRBV19
d_call: -
j_call: TRBJ2-1
clone_size: -
cdr3_aa: CATKTGSLYEQFF
cdr3_nt: TGTGCCACCAAGACCGGGAGCCTTTATGAGCAGTTCTTC

v_call: TRBV4-1
d_call: -
j_call: TRBJ1-3
clone_size: -
cdr3_aa: CASSQGHSASGNTIYF
cdr3_nt: TGCGCCAGCAGCCAGGGACACTCCGCCTCTGGAAACACCATATATTTT

v_call: TRBV3-1/TRBV3-2
d_call: -
j_call: TRBJ1-6
clone_size: -
cdr3_aa: CASSRARHNSPLHF
cdr3_nt: TGTGCCAGCAGCAGAGCCCGGCACAATTCACCCCTCCACTTT

v_call: TRBV28
d_call: -
j_call: TRBJ1-1
clone_size: -
cdr3_aa: CASSGARGKNTEAFF
cdr3_nt: TGTGCCAGCAGTGGGGCTCGTGGGAAGAACACTGAAGCTTTCTTT

v_call: TRBV6-5
d_call: -
j_call: TRBJ2-5
clone_size: -
cdr3_aa: CASKSGGEAETQYF
cdr3_nt: TGTGCCAGCAAAAGCGGAGGTGAGGCGGAGACCCAGTACTTC